This entry lists 14 T cell receptor beta chains sequenced from one sample in a study of T-cell memory formation after mild COVID-19. TCRdb called the 5' RACE reads again in MiXCR, with one record for every CDR3 protein. The profile covers 150,000 or so distinct CDR3 sequences, with 14% appearing a single time and 12% to 15% taken by the ten largest. The sequencing sample was made of PBMCs or a T cell subset sorted from them (not recorded which). The receptors shown here come from an adult woman who had mild COVID-19 (a few samples of this study predate the infection). Cell type and time point are not known.

This clonotype has a count of ten or more. The chain links TRBV14 to TRBJ2-1; 13 positions match TRBD2. The length of the CDR3 is 17 residues. V trimming: 5 bases; J trimming: 6 bases; junction bases outside the gene matches: 10. Germline values: CDR1 SGHDN, CDR2 FVKESK. CDR3 DNA: TGTGCCAGCAGCGATTATTCAGGACTAGCGGGAGTCAATGAGCAGTTCTTC. This translates into CASSDYSGLAGVNEQFF. The complete variable domain, with remaining parts taken from reference TRBV14 and TRBJ2-1, reads EAGVTQFPSHSVIEKGQTVTLRCDPISGHDNLYWYRRVMGKEIKFLLHFVKESKQDESGMPNNRFLAERTGGTYSTLKVQPAELEDSGVYFCASSDYSGLAGVNEQFFGPGTRLTVL.

The V gene is TRBV9, the J gene TRBJ2-1, with D possibly being TRBD2 (6 bases). Germline CDR1 and CDR2: SGDLS and YYNGEE. Trimming shortened V by 3 bases and J by 7 bases, and 14 bases separated the two germline ends. CDR3 length: 14 amino acids. This chain's CDR3 is CASSGRLEVNEQFF. CDR3 sequence (DNA): TGTGCCAGCAGCGGGAGACTAGAGGTTAATGAGCAGTTCTTC.

The chain links TRBV29-1 to TRBJ1-2, with D hard to call. Germline V gene lookup returns CDR1 SQVTM and CDR2 ANQGSEA. V was pared by 2 bases and J by 5 bases, with 0 bases between. The CDR3 length is 9 residues. CDR3 sequence reads: CSVEYGYTF. CDR3 DNA sequence: TGCAGCGTTGAATATGGCTACACCTTC.

The chain joins TRBV4-1 to TRBJ1-1; weak D call: TRBD1 (6 bases). Germline CDR1 and CDR2: MGHRA and YSYEKL. The CDR3 has 13 residues. With 3 bases removed from V and 7 bases from J, the gap between germline ends came to 12 bases. The CDR3 region is CASSHTGTSEAFF. In DNA, the CDR3 is TGCGCCAGCAGCCACACAGGGACAAGTGAAGCTTTCTTT.

The V call is TRBV24-1, the J call TRBJ2-1; TRBD2 might be the D (5 bases). This CDR3 is 14 amino acids long. Germline V gives CDR1 KGHDR, CDR2 SFDVKD. The V end was cut by 4 bases, the J end by 7 bases, with 13 bases between. The CDR3 reads CATSESPSTNEQFF. In DNA form, the CDR3 reads TGTGCCACCAGTGAGTCCCCTAGCACGAATGAGCAGTTCTTC.

In its sample, this clonotype was seen many times. The V call is TRBV5-1, the J call TRBJ2-5, with 7 bases identical to TRBD1. This CDR3 has 14 residues. V shed 4 bases and J 2 bases; nucleotides not matched to a gene: 5. Germline V gives CDR1 SGHRS, CDR2 YFSETQ. CDR3 protein: CASSPGQTQETQYF. The CDR3 DNA follows: TGCGCCAGCAGCCCGGGACAGACACAAGAGACCCAGTACTTC.

This clonotype was counted only a few times. The chain carries TRBV27 and TRBJ2-7, with 7 bases lining up with TRBD2. This CDR3 has 15 residues. Germline assignment: CDR1 MNHEY and CDR2 SMNVEV (reference sequence). V dropped 2 bases and J dropped 0; count of bases not matched to a gene: 4. CDR3 sequence reads: CASSLGLDGSYEQYF. The CDR3 nucleotides read TGTGCCAGCAGTTTAGGACTAGACGGCTCCTACGAGCAGTACTTC.

J is TRBJ2-7 and V is TRBV24-1; unclear D gene. Germline V gives CDR1 KGHDR, CDR2 SFDVKD. This CDR3 comprises 18 residues. The V gene lost 1 base and the J gene lost 4 bases, with 22 bases spanning the gap. CDR3 sequence reads: CATSDFRMGILRSYEQYF. CDR3 bases: TGTGCCACCAGTGATTTCCGGATGGGCATCCTTAGGTCTTACGAGCAGTACTTC.

The chain links TRBV12-3 or TRBV12-4 to TRBJ1-2; D gene unclear. V lost 3 bases to trimming and J lost 4 bases, with 6 bases between them. This CDR3 spans 12 amino acids. The CDR3 spells CASSLRTYGYTF. Here the CDR3 DNA reads TGTGCCAGCAGTTTGAGAACCTATGGCTACACCTTC.

The chain combines TRBV6-2 or TRBV6-3 with TRBJ2-1; maybe TRBD2 (6 bases). This CDR3 comprises 12 residues. In germline, CDR1 is MNHEY, CDR2 SVGEGT. V was trimmed by 5 bases and J by 7 bases, leaving 9 bases between them. CDR3 residues: CASSPSGNEQFF. The CDR3, as DNA: TGTGCCAGCAGTCCAAGCGGGAATGAGCAGTTCTTC.

This clonotype was found many times. The chain links TRBV10-3 to TRBJ2-7; 11 bases map to TRBD1. CDR3 length equals 14 residues. V lost 4 bases, J lost 3 bases, and 2 bases stayed unmatched. Germline CDR1 and CDR2: ENHRY and SYGVKD. DNA of the CDR3: TGTGCCATCAGTGGGGACAGGGGGGTCTACGAGCAGTACTTC. Translation: CAISGDRGVYEQYF.

This clonotype came up a few times. CDR3 in DNA: TGTGCCAGCACCCCTCTGAGCGGGGGCACAGATACGCAGTATTTT. This encodes CASTPLSGGTDTQYF. This rearrangement joins TRBV12-3 or TRBV12-4 to TRBJ2-3; 7 nucleotides align to TRBD2. The V and J ends lost 7 bases and 1 base, in that order; junction bases with no gene match: 8. The CDR3 consists of 15 residues.

This clonotype was picked up a small number of times. J is TRBJ1-2 and V is TRBV6-5; D may be TRBD1 (5 bases). Germline loops: CDR1 MNHEY, CDR2 SVGAGI. The CDR3 spans 13 residues. CDR3 loop: CAAGGDPEWGYTF. In nucleotides, the CDR3 is TGTGCGGCGGGGGGGGACCCGGAGTGGGGCTACACCTTC.

The chain couples TRBV24-1 to TRBJ1-2; possibly TRBD1 for D (5 bases). The germline gives CDR1 KGHDR, CDR2 SFDVKD. The CDR3 is made up of 14 amino acids. With 1 base removed from V and 4 bases from J, the gap between germline ends came to 9 bases. The CDR3 region is CATSDFRGSYGYTF. CDR3 DNA: TGTGCCACCAGTGATTTTCGGGGCTCCTATGGCTACACCTTC.